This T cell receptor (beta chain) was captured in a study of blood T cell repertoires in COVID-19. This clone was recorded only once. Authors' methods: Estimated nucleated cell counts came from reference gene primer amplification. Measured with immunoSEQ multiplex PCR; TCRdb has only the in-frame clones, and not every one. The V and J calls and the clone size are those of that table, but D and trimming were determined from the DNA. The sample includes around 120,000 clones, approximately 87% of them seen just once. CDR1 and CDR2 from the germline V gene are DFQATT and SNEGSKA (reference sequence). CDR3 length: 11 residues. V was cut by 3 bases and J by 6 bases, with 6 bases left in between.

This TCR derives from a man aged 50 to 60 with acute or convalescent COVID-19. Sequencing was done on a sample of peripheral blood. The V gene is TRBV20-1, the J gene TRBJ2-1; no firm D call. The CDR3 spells CSASQANEQFF. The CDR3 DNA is TGCAGTGCTAGCCAAGCCAATGAGCAGTTCTTC.